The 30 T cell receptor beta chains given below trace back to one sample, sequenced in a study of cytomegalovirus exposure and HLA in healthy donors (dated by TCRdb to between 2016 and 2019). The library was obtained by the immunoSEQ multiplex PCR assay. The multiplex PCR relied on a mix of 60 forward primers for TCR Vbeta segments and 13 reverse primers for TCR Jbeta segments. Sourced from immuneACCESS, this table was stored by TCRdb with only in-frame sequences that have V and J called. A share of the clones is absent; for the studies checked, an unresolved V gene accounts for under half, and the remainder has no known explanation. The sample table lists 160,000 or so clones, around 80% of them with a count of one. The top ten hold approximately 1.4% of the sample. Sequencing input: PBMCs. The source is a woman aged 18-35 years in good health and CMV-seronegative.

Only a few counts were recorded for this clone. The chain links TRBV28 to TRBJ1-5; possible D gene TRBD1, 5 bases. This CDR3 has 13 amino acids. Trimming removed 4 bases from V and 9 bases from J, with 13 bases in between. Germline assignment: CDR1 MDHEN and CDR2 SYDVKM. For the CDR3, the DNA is TGTGCCAGCAGTTCTGGGGGACTCACGCCCCAGCATTTT. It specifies CASSSGGLTPQHF.

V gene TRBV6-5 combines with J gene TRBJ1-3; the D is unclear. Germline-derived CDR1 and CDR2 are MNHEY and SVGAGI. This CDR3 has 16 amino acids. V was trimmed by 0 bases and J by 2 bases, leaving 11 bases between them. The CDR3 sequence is CASSYSFRGAGNTIYF. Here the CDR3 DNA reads TGTGCCAGCAGTTACTCCTTTCGGGGAGCTGGAAACACCATATATTTT.

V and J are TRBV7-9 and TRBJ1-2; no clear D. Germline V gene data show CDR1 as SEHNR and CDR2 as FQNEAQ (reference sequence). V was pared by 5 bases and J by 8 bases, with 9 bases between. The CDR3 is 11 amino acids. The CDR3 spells CASSRAGGYTF. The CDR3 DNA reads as TGTGCCAGCAGCCGTGCGGGGGGCTACACCTTC.

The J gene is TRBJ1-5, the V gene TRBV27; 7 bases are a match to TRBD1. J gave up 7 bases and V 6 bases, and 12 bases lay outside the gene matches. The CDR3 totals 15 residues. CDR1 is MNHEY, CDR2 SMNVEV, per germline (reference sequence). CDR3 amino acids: CASRTGQISEQPQHF. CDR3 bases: TGTGCCAGCAGAACGGGACAGATCTCGGAGCAGCCCCAGCATTTT.

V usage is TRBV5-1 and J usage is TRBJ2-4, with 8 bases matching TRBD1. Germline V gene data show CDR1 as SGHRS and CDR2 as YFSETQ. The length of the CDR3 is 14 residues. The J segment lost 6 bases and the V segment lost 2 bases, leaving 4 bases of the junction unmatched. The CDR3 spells CASSLPTGGNIQYF. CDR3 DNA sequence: TGCGCCAGCAGCTTACCCACAGGGGGAAACATTCAGTACTTC.

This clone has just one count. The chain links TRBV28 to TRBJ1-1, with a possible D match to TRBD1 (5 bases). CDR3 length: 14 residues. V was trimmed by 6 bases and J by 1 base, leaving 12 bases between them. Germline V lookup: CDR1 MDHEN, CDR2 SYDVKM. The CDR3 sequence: CASRPGGTNTEAFF. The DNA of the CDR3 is TGTGCCAGCAGACCGGGGGGTACGAACACTGAAGCTTTCTTT.

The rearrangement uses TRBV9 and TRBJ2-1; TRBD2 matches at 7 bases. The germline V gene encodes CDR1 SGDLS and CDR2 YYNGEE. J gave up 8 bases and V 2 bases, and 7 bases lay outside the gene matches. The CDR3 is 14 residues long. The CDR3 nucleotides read TGTGCCAGCAGCGTGGGGGGGGGACGGGATGAGCAGTTCTTC. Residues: CASSVGGGRDEQFF.

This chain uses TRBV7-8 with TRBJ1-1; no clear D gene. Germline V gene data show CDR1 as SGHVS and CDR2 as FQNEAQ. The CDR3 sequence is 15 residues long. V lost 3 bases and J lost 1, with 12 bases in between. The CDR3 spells CASSFRRTSNTEAFF. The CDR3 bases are TGTGCCAGCAGCTTCCGGAGGACTTCGAACACTGAAGCTTTCTTT.

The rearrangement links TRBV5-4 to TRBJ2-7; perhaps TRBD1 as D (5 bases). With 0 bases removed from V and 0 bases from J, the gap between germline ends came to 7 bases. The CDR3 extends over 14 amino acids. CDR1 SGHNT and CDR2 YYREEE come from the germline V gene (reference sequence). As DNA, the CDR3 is TGTGCCAGCAGCTTGGACAGGAGCTCCTACGAGCAGTACTTC. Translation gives CASSLDRSSYEQYF. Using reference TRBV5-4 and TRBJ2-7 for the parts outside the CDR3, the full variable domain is ETGVTQSPTHLIKTRGQQVTLRCSSQSGHNTVSWYQQALGQGPQFIFQYYREEENGRGNFPPRFSGLQFPNYSSELNVNALELDDSALYLCASSLDRSSYEQYFGPGTRLTVT.

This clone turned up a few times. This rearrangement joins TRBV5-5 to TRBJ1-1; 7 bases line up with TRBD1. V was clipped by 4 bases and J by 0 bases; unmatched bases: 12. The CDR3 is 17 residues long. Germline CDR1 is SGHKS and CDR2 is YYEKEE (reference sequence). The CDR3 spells CASSGLTQGGLNTEAFF. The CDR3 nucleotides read TGTGCCAGCAGCGGTTTGACCCAGGGGGGACTGAACACTGAAGCTTTCTTT.

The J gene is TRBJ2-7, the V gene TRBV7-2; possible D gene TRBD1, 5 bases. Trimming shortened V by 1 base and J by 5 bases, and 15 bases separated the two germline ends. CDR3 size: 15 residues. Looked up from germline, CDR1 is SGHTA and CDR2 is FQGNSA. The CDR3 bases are TGTGCCAGCAGCTTAGAGGGGCAGCTTAGGAACGAGCAGTACTTC. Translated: CASSLEGQLRNEQYF. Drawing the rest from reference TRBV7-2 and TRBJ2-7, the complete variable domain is GAGVSQSPSNKVTEKGKDVELRCDPISGHTALYWYRQSLGQGLEFLIYFQGNSAPDKSGLPSDRFSAERTGGSVSTLTIQRTQQEDSAVYLCASSLEGQLRNEQYFGPGTRLTVT.

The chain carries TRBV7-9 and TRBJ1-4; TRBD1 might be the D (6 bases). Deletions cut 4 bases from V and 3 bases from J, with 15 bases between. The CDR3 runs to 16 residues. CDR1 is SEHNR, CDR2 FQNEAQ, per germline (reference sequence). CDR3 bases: TGTGCCAGCAGCTCGTCTCGACAGGCGGCTAATGAAAAACTGTTTTTT. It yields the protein CASSSSRQAANEKLFF.

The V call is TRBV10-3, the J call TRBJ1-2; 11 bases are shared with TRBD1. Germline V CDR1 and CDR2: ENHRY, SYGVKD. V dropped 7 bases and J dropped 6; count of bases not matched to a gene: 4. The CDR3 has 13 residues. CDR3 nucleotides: TGTGCCATCAACCCGGGACAGGGGGATGGCTACACCTTC. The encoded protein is CAINPGQGDGYTF.

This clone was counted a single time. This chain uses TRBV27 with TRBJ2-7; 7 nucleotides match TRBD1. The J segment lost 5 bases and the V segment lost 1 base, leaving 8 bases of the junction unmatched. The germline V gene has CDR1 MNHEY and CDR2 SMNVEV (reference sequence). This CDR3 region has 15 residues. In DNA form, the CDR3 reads TGTGCCAGCAGTTTATATGGGACAGAATTCGACGAGCAGTACTTC. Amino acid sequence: CASSLYGTEFDEQYF.

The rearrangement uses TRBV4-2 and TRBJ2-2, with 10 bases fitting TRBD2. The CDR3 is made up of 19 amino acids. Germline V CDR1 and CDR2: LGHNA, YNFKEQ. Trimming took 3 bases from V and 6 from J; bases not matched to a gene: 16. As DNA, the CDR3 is TGTGCCAGCAGCCAGAAAGCGGGGGGGCCCGGTATTTTGGCCGGGGAGCTGTTTTTT. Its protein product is CASSQKAGGPGILAGELFF.

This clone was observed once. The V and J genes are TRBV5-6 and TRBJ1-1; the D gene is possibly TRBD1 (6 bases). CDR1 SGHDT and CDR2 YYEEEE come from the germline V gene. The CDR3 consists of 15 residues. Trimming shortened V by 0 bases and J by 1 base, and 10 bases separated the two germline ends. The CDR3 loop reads CASSLDWTENTEAFF. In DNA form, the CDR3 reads TGTGCCAGCAGCTTGGATTGGACAGAGAACACTGAAGCTTTCTTT.

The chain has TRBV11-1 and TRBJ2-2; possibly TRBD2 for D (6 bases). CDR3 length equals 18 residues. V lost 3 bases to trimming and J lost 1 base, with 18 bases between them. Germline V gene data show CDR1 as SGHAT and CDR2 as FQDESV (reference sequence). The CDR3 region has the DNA TGTGCCAGCAGCTTGGGGCGGGGACGGACTCTGAACACCGGGGAGCTGTTTTTT. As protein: CASSLGRGRTLNTGELFF.

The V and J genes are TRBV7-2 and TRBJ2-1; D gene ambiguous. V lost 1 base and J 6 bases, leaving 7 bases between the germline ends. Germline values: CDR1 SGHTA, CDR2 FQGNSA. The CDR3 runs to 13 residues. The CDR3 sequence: CASSLGAGNEQFF. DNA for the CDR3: TGTGCCAGCAGCTTAGGGGCTGGCAATGAGCAGTTCTTC.

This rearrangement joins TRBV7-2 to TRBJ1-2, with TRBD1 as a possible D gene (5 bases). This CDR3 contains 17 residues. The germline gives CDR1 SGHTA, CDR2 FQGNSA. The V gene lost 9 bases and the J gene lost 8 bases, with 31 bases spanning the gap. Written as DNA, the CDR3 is TGTGCCAGTTTATGGGGCCCCACGGAGGGAAGGGTGAGGGGCTACACCTTC. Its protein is CASLWGPTEGRVRGYTF.

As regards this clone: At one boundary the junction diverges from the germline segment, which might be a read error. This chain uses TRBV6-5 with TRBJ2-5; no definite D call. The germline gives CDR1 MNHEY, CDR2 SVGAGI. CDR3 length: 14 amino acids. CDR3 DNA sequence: TGTGCCAGCAGTTGGAGCCGGTCCCAAGAGATCCAGTACTTC. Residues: CASSWSRSQEIQYF.

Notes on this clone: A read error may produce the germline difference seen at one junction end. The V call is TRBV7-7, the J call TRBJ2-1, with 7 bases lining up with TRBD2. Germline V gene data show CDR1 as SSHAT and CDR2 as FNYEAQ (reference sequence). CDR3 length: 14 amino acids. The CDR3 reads CASSPTSDYNEQFF. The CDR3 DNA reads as TGTGCTAGCAGCCCCACTAGCGACTACAATGAGCAGTTCTTC.

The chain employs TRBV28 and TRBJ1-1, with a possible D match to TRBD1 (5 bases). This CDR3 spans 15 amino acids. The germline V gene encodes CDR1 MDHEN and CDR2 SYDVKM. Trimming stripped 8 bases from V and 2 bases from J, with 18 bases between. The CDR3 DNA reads TGTGCCAGCCTCTCCTTGGGGCAGCCTAACACTGAAGCTTTCTTT. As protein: CASLSLGQPNTEAFF. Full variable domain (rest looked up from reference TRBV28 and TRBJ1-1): DVKVTQSSRYLVKRTGEKVFLECVQDMDHENMFWYRQDPGLGLRLIYFSYDVKMKEKGDIPEGYSVSREKKERFSLILESASTNQTSMYLCASLSLGQPNTEAFFGQGTRLTVV.

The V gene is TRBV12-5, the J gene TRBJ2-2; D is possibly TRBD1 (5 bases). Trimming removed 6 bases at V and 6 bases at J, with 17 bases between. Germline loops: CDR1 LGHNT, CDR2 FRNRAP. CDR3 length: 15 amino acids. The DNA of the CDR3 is TGTGCTAGTGGCCCCCAAAGGGGCGTCGCCGGGGAGCTGTTTTTT. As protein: CASGPQRGVAGELFF.

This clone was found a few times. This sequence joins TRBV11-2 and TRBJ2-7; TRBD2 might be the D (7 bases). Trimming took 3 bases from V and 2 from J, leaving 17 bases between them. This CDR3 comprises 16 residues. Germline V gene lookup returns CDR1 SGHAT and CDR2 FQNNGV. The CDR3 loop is CASSFRRGAGTYEQYF. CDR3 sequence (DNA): TGTGCCAGCAGCTTCCGACGGGGGGCGGGAACCTACGAGCAGTACTTC.

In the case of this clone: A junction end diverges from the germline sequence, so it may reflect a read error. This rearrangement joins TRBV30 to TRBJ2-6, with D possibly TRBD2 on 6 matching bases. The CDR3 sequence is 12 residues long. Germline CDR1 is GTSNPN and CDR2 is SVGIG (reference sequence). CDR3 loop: CAGGSGANGLTF. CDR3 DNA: TGTGCCGGGGGGTCTGGGGCCAACGGCCTGACTTTC. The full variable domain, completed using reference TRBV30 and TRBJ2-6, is SQTIHQWPATLVQPVGSPLSLECTVEGTSNPNLYWYRQAAGRGLQLLFYSVGIGQISSEVPQNLSASRPQDRQFILSSKKLLLSDSGFYLCAGGSGANGLTFGAGSRLTVL.

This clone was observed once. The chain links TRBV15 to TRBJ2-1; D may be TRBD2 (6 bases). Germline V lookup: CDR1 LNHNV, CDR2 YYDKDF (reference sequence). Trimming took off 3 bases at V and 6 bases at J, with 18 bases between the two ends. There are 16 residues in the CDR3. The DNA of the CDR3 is TGTGCCACCAGCAGGAGGGCCACAACTAGCACCAATGAGCAGTTCTTC. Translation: CATSRRATTSTNEQFF.

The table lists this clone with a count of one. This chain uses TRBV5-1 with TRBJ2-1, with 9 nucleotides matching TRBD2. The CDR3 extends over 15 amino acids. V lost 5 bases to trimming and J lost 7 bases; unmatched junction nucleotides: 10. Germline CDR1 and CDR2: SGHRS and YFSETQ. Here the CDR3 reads CASSPFSGGGNEQFF. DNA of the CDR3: TGCGCCAGCAGTCCGTTTAGCGGGGGCGGGAATGAGCAGTTCTTC.

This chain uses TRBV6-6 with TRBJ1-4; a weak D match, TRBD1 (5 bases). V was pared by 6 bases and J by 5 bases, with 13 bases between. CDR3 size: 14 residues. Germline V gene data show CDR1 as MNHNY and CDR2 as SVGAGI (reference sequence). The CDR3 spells CASSSTVENEKLFF. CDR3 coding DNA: TGTGCCAGCAGCTCGACAGTGGAGAATGAAAAACTGTTTTTT.

The chain's CDR3 is CSVAFRNQPQHF. The CDR3 region has the DNA TGCAGCGTTGCGTTTCGGAATCAGCCCCAGCATTTT. The V call is TRBV29-1, the J call TRBJ1-5; D remains ambiguous. The CDR3 totals 12 residues. Deletions cut 4 bases from V and 4 bases from J, with 8 bases between. Germline V gene data show CDR1 as SQVTM and CDR2 as ANQGSEA.

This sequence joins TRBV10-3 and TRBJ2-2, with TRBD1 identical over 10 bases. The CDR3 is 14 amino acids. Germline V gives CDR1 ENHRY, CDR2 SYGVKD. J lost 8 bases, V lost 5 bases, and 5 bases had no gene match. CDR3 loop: CAISPGQGMGELFF. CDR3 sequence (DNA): TGTGCCATCAGTCCGGGACAGGGGATGGGGGAGCTGTTTTTT.